Included here is one TCR beta chain sequence, with context. The antigen remains unidentified. With 6 bases clipped from V and 8 bases from J, the junction kept 8 bases outside the gene matches. From germline, CDR1 is MNHEY and CDR2 SVGAGI. The CDR3 length is 15 residues. This table comes from immunoSEQ multiplex PCR, and its TCRdb copy is limited to in-frame clones, with some not included. The sample has 32,000 or so clones, about 92% seen once. This sample is part of a study of monozygotic twins with cystic fibrosis. Study-wide points: Unrelated CF individuals shared fewer identical clonotypes than monozygotic CF twins. Age, concordance and disease severity did not associate with shared CDR3 numbers. J usage was most co-twin-similar in 8 of 16 pairs, V in 13.

This chain connects TRBV6-5 to TRBJ2-1; 12 bases are shared with TRBD2. This TCR came from a girl aged 2-10 years with cystic fibrosis. The sample was blood. The CDR3 nucleotides are TGTGCCAGCAGCCTCCTAGCGGGAGGGGACGATGAGCAGTTCTTC. Protein: CASSLLAGGDDEQFF.